This TCR beta chain was recovered during a study of shared clonotypes between healthy human individuals. The overall study: CD4 naive and CD4 memory each took three plates per donor, while CD8 naive took two and CD8 memory one.

The CDR3 length is 15 residues. V lost 6 bases, J lost 0 bases, and 15 bases lay in between. Germline CDR1 and CDR2: SGHVS and FQNEAQ. Findings and caveats of the study: Relative to memory subsets, naive subsets generally showed larger estimated richness. Depth of sequencing was expected to influence donor clonotype sharing.

The repertoire was sequenced with immunoSEQ multiplex PCR; TCRdb's copy has only in-frame clones and lacks some. The sample yields fewer than 3 million clones, approximately 90% seen once. Remarks on this clone: Its cognate antigen is unknown.

This rearrangement joins TRBV7-8 to TRBJ2-7, with D maybe TRBD2 (6 bases). The sequenced sample consisted of naive CD4+ T cells from PBMCs. Subset noted: CD45RA+ positively selected. This TCR derives from a man aged 18 to 30 in good health. Some clones in this sample may be carry-over from other donors' samples. CDR3 sequence reads: CASRRGDGSSYEQYF. The CDR3 DNA sequence: TGTGCCAGCAGGAGAGGGGACGGGAGCTCCTACGAGCAGTACTTC.